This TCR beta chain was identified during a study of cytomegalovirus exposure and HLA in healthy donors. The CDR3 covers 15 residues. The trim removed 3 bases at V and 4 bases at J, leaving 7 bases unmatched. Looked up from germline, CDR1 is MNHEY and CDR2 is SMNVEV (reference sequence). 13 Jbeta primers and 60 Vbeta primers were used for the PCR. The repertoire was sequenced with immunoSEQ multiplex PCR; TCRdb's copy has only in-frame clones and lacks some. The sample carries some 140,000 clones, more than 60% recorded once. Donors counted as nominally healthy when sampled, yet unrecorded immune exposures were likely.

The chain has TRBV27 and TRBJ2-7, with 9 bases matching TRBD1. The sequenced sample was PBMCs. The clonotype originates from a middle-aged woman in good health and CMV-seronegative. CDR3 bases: TGTGCCAGCAGTTTTACAGGGGGCGCAGGTTACGAGCAGTACTTC. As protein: CASSFTGGAGYEQYF.